Reported below is one T cell receptor beta chain. The authors' processing: Quantification of nucleated cells was approximated via reference gene primer amplification. Profiled with immunoSEQ multiplex PCR; TCRdb holds only in-frame clones, not every one. D and trimming were read from the DNA, whereas the V and J calls and clone size are those reported in that table. In the table there are 90,000 to 100,000 clones, about 89% of which are singletons. Enrolment of Seattle patients took place during active infection, and they were followed longitudinally. The CDR3 loop spans 13 amino acids. Trimming took off 6 bases at V and 3 bases at J, with 9 bases between the two ends. CDR1 and CDR2 (germline): SGHDT, YYEEEE. This sample was taken from a study of blood T cell repertoires in COVID-19. On the study more broadly: T cells, B-cell-depleted T cells, or PBMCs provided the cDNA or gDNA that served as material.

This chain connects TRBV5-6 to TRBJ1-4; no clear D gene. Sequenced: peripheral blood. The clonotype was recovered from a man aged 50-59 years with COVID-19, enrolled during active disease. In DNA, the CDR3 is TGTGCCAGCAAAAAGCGACCTAATGAAAAACTGTTTTTT. Translating it yields CASKKRPNEKLFF.